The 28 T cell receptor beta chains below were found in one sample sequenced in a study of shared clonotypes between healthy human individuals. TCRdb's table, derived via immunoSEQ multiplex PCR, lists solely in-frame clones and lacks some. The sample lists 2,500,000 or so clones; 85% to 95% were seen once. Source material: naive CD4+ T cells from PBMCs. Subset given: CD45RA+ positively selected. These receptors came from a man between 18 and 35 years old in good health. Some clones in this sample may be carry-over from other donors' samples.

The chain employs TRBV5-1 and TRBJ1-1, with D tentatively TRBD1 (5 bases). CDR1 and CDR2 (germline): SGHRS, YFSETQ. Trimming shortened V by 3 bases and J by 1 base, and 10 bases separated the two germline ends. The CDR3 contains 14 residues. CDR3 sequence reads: CASSSLQANTEAFF. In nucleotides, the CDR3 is TGCGCCAGCAGCTCGTTACAGGCGAACACTGAAGCTTTCTTT.

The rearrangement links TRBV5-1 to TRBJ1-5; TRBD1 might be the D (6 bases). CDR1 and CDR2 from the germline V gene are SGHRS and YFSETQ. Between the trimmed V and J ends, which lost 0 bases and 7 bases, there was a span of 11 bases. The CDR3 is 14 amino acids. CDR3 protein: CASSLEGGAQPQHF. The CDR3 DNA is TGCGCCAGCAGCTTGGAAGGGGGAGCCCAGCCCCAGCATTTT.

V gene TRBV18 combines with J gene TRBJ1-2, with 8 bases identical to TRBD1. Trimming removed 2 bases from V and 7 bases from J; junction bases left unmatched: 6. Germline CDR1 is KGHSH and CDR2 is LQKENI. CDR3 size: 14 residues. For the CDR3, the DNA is TGTGCCAGCTCACCAGGCGACAGGGGTGGTGGCTACACCTTC. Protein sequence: CASSPGDRGGGYTF.

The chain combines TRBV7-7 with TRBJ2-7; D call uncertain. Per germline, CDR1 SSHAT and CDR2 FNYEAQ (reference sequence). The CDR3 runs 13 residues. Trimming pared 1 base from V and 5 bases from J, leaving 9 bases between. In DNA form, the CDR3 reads TGTGCCAGCAGCTTAGGTCAGAACAACGAGCAGTACTTC. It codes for CASSLGQNNEQYF.

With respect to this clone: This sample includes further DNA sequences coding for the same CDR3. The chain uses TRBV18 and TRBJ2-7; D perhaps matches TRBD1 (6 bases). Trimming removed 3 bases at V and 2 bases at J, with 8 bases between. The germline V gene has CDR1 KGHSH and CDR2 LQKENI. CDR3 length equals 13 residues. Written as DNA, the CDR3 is TGTGCCAGCTCACCGCCAGGGGCCTACGAGCAGTACTTC. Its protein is CASSPPGAYEQYF.

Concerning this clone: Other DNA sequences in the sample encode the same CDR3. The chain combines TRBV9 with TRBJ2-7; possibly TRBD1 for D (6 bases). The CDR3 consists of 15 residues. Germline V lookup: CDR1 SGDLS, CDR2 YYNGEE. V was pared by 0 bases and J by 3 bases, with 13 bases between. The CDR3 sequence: CASSVAGTPDYEQYF. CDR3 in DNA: TGTGCCAGCAGCGTAGCAGGGACACCGGACTACGAGCAGTACTTC.

CDR3 DNA: TGCGCCAGCAGCCAAGACCCGTTTGGAGACAATGAGCAGTTCTTC. Translated, it gives CASSQDPFGDNEQFF. The chain has TRBV4-3 and TRBJ2-1; D is undetermined. The CDR3 sequence is 15 residues long. Germline values: CDR1 LGHNA, CDR2 YSLEER. V was clipped by 0 bases and J by 5 bases, with 11 bases between them.

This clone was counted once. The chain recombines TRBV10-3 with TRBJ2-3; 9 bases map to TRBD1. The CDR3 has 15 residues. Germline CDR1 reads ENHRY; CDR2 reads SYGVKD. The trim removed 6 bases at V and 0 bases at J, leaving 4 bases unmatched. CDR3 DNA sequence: TGTGCCATCAGGACGGGACAGGGAAGCACAGATACGCAGTATTTT. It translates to CAIRTGQGSTDTQYF.

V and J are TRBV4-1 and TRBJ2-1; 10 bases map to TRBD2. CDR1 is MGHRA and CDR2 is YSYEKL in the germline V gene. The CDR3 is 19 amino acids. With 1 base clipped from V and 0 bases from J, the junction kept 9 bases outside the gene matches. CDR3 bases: TGCGCCAGCAGCCAAGGTGTTAGCGGGAGGTCGAGCTCCTACAATGAGCAGTTCTTC. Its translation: CASSQGVSGRSSSYNEQFF.

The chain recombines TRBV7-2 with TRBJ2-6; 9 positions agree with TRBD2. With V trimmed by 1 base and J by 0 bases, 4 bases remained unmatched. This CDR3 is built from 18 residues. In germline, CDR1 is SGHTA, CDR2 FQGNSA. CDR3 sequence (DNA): TGTGCCAGCAGCTTAGACATAGCGGGAGCCTCTGGGGCCAACGTCCTGACTTTC. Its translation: CASSLDIAGASGANVLTF.

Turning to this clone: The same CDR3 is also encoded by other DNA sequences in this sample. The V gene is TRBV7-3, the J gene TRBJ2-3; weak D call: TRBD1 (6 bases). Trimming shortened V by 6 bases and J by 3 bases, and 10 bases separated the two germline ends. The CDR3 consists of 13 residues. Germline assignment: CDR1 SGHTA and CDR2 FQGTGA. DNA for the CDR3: TGTGCCAGCAGTCCTACAGGGACAGATACGCAGTATTTT. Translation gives CASSPTGTDTQYF.

The CDR3 sequence: CSVGKDFQETQYF. As DNA, the CDR3 is TGCAGCGTTGGTAAGGACTTCCAAGAGACCCAGTACTTC. The chain couples TRBV29-1 to TRBJ2-5, with D perhaps TRBD2 (5 bases). The CDR3 extends over 13 amino acids. The germline gives CDR1 SQVTM, CDR2 ANQGSEA. V shed 4 bases and J shed 1 base, with 10 bases lying between them.

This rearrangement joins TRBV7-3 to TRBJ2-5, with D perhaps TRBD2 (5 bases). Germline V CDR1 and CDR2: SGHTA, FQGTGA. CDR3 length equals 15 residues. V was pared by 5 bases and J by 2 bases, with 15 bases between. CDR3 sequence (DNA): TGTGCCAGCAGCCCAAAAATCGGACTGCAAGAGACCCAGTACTTC. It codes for CASSPKIGLQETQYF.

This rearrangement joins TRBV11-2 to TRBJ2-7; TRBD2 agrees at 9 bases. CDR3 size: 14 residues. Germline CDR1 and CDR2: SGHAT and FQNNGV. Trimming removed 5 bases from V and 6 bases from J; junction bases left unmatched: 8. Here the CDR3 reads CASSVLAGALEQYF. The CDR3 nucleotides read TGTGCCAGCAGCGTCTTAGCGGGAGCCCTCGAGCAGTACTTC.

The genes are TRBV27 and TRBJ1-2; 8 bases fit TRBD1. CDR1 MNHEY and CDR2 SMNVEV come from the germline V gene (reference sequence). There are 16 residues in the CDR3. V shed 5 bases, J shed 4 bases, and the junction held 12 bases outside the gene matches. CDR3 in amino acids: CASSTRTGRFGYGYTF. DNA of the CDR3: TGTGCCAGCAGTACCCGGACAGGGAGATTTGGCTATGGCTACACCTTC.

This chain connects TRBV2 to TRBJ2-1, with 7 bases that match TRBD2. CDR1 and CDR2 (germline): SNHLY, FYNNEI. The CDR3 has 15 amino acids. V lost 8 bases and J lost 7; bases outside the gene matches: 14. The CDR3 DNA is TGTGCCAGCTTCAGGGTAGCGGGCGCTCGTAATGAGCAGTTCTTC. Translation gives CASFRVAGARNEQFF.

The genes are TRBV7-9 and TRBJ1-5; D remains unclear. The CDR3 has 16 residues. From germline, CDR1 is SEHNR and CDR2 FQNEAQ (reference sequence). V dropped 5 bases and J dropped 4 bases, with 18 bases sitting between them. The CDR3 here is CASSAVEGPLNQPQHF. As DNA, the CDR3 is TGTGCCAGCAGCGCCGTAGAGGGCCCCTTAAATCAGCCCCAGCATTTT.

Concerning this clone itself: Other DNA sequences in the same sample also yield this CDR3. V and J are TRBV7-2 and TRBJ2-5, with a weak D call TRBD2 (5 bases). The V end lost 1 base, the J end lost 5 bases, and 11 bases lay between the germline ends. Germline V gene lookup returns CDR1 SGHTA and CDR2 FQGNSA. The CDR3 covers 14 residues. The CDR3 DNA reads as TGTGCCAGCAGCTTAGATCGGGGAAGGGAGACCCAGTACTTC. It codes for CASSLDRGRETQYF.

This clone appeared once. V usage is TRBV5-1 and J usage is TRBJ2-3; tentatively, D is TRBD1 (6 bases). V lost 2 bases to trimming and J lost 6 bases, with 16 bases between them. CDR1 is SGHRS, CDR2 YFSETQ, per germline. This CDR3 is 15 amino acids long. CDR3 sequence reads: CASSLGQPLKDTQYF. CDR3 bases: TGCGCCAGCAGCTTAGGACAGCCTCTAAAGGATACGCAGTATTTT.

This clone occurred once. The CDR3 reads CASSFGMGPMIGQETQYF. The DNA for the CDR3 is TGCGCCAGCAGCTTTGGTATGGGACCCATGATTGGCCAAGAGACCCAGTACTTC. The genes are TRBV5-1 and TRBJ2-5; D may correspond to TRBD1 or TRBD2 (5 bases each). V shed 2 bases and J shed 1 base, with 21 bases lying between them. Germline loops: CDR1 SGHRS, CDR2 YFSETQ. The CDR3 runs to 18 residues. The variable domain in full, completed from reference TRBV5-1 and TRBJ2-5, reads KAGVTQTPRYLIKTRGQQVTLSCSPISGHRSVSWYQQTPGQGLQFLFEYFSETQRNKGNFPGRFSGRQFSNSRSEMNVSTLELGDSALYLCASSFGMGPMIGQETQYFGPGTRLLVL.

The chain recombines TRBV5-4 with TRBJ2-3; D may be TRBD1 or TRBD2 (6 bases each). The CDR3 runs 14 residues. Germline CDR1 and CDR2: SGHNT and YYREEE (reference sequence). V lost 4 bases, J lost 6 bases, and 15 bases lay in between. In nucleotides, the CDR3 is TGTGCCAGCAGCGTAGGGGGGTTCCGGGATACGCAGTATTTT. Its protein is CASSVGGFRDTQYF.

The CDR3 spells CASSYPAGLLDTIYF. The CDR3 coding sequence is TGTGCCAGCAGTTACCCGGCAGGGCTCCTCGACACCATATATTTT. The V call is TRBV6-6, the J call TRBJ1-3, with D possibly TRBD1 on 5 matching bases. CDR1 is MNHNY and CDR2 is SVGAGI in the germline V gene (reference sequence). This CDR3 has 15 residues. Trimming removed 2 bases from V and 8 bases from J, with 16 bases in between.

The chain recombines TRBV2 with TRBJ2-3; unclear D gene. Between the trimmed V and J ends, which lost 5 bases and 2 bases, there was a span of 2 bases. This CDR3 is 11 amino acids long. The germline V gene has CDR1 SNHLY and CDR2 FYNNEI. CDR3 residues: CASSPTDTQYF. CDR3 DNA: TGTGCCAGCAGTCCCACAGATACGCAGTATTTT.

In DNA, the CDR3 is TGTGCCTGGAGTGTAGGGGGAACGAACACTGAAGCTTTCTTT. Its translation is CAWSVGGTNTEAFF. This chain uses TRBV30 with TRBJ1-1; maybe TRBD1 (6 bases). The CDR3 has 14 amino acids. CDR1 is GTSNPN, CDR2 SVGIG, per germline (reference sequence). V lost 0 bases to trimming and J lost 1 base, with 9 bases between them.

The CDR3 DNA follows: TGTGCCAGCTCACTGAACCAAGGGGAGGATGAGCAGTTCTTC. It encodes CASSLNQGEDEQFF. J is TRBJ2-1 and V is TRBV18, with D perhaps TRBD2 (6 bases). CDR1 is KGHSH and CDR2 is LQKENI in the germline V gene. The CDR3 covers 14 residues. V was pared by 4 bases and J by 8 bases, with 15 bases between.

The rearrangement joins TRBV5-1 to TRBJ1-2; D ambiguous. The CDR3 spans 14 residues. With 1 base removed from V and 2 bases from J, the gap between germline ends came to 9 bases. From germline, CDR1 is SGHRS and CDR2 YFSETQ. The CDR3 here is CASSLSAGNYGYTF. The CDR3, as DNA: TGCGCCAGCAGCTTGAGTGCGGGGAACTATGGCTACACCTTC.

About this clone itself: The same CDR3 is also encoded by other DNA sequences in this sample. This chain's CDR3 is CASSLGRPDTQYF. CDR3 in DNA: TGTGCCAGCAGCTTAGGTAGACCAGATACGCAGTATTTT. This sequence joins TRBV11-1 and TRBJ2-3; D gene ambiguous. The V end lost 1 base, the J end lost 4 bases, and 6 bases lay between the germline ends. The CDR3 is 13 amino acids. Germline CDR1 SGHAT, CDR2 FQDESV (reference sequence).

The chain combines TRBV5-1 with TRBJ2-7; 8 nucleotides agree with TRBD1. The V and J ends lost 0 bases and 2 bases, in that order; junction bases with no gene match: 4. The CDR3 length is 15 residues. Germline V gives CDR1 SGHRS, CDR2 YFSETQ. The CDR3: CASSLDWTGPYEQYF. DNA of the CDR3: TGCGCCAGCAGCTTGGATTGGACAGGGCCCTACGAGCAGTACTTC.